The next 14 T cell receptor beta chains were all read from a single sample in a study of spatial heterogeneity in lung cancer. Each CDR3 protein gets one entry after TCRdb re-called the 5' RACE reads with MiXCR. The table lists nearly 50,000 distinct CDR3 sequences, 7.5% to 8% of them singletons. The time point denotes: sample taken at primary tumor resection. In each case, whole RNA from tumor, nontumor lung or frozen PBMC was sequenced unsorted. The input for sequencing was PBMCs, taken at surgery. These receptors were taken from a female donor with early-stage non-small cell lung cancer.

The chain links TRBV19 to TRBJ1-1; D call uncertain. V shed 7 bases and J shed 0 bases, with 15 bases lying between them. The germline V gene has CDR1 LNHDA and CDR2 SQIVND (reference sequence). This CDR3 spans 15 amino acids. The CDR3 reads CASTSGPIMNTEAFF. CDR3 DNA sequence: TGTGCCAGTACCTCCGGGCCGATAATGAACACTGAAGCTTTCTTT.

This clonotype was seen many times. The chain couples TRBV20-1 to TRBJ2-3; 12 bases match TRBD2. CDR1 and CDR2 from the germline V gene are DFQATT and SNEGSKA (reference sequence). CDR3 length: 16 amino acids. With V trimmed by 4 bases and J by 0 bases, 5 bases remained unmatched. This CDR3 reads CSANQGTSGSTDTQYF. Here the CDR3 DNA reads TGCAGTGCTAACCAAGGGACTAGCGGGAGCACAGATACGCAGTATTTT.

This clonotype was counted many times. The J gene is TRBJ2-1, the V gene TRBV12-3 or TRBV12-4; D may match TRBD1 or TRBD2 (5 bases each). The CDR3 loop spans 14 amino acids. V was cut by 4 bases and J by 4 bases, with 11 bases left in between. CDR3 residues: CASSSGATYNEQFF. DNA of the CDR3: TGTGCCAGCAGTTCCGGGGCAACGTACAATGAGCAGTTCTTC.

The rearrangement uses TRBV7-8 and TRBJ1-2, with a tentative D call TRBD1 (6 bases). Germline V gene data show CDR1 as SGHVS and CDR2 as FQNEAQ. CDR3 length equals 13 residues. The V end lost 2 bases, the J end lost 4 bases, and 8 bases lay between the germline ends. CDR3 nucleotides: TGTGCCAGCAGCTTAACCAGGGGCTATGGCTACACCTTC. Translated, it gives CASSLTRGYGYTF.

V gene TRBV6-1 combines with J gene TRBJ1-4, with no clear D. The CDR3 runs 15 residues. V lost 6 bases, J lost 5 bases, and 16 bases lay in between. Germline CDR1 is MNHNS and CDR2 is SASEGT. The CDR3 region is CASSDYSRVNEKLFF. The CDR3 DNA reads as TGTGCCAGCAGCGACTACTCTCGAGTGAATGAAAAACTGTTTTTT.

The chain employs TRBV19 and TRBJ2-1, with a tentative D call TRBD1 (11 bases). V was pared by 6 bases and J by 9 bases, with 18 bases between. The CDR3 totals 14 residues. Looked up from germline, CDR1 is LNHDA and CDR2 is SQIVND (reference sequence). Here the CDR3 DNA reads TGTGCCAGTAGACTAGCGGGGACAGGGGGTGAGCAGTTCTTC. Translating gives CASRLAGTGGEQFF.

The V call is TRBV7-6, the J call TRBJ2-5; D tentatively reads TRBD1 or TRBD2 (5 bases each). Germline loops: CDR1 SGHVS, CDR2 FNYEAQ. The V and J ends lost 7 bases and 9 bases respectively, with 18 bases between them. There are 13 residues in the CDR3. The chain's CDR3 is CASTLRGPVAQYF. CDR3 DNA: TGTGCCAGCACCCTCCGGGGACCGGTGGCCCAGTACTTC. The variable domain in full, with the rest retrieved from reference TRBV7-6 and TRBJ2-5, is GAGVSQSPRYKVTKRGQDVALRCDPISGHVSLYWYRQALGQGPEFLTYFNYEAQQDKSGLPNDRFSAERPEGSISTLTIQRTEQRDSAMYRCASTLRGPVAQYFGPGTRLLVL.

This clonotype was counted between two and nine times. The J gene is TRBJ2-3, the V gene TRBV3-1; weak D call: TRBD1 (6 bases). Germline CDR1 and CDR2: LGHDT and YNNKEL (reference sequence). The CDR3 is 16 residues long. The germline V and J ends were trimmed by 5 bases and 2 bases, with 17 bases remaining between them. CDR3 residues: CASSTSVQGSTDTQYF. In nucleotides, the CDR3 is TGTGCCAGCAGCACGAGTGTACAGGGATCCACAGATACGCAGTATTTT.

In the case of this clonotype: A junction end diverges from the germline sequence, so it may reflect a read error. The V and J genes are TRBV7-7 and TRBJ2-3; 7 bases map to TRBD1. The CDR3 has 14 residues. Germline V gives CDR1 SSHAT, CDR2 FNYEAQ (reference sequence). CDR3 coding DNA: TGTGCTAGCAGCTTAGGGACAGGCACAGATACGCAGTATTTT. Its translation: CASSLGTGTDTQYF.

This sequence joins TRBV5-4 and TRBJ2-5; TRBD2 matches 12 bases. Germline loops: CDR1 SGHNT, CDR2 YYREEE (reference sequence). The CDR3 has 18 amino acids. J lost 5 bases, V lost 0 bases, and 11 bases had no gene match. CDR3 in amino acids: CASSLDASGGGLAETQYF. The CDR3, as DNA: TGTGCCAGCAGCTTGGATGCTAGCGGGGGGGGTTTGGCCGAGACCCAGTACTTC. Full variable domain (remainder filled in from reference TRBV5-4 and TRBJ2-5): ETGVTQSPTHLIKTRGQQVTLRCSSQSGHNTVSWYQQALGQGPQFIFQYYREEENGRGNFPPRFSGLQFPNYSSELNVNALELDDSALYLCASSLDASGGGLAETQYFGPGTRLLVL.

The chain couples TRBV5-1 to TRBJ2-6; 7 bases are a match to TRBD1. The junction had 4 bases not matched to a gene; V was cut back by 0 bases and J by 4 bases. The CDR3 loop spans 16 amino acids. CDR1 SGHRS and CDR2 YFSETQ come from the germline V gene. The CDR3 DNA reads TGCGCCAGCAGCTTGGAGGGGGCTAGCGGGGCCAACGTCCTGACTTTC. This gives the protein CASSLEGASGANVLTF.

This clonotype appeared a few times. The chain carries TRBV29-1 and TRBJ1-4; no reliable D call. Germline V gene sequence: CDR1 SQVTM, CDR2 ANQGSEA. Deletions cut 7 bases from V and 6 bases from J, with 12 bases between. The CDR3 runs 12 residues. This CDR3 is CSARTEDEKLFF. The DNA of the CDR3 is TGCAGCGCTAGGACTGAGGATGAAAAACTGTTTTTT.

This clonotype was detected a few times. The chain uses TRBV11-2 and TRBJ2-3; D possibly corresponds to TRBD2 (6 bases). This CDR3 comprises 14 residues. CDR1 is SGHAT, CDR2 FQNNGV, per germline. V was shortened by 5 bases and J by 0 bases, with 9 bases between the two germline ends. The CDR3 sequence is CASSELASTDTQYF. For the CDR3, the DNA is TGTGCCAGCAGCGAACTAGCAAGCACAGATACGCAGTATTTT.

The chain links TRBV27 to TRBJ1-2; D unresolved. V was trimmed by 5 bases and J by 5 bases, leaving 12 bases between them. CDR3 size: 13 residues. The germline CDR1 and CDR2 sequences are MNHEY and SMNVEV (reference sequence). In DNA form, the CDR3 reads TGTGCCAGCAGTGCAGGAACTCTTTATGGCTACACCTTC. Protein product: CASSAGTLYGYTF.